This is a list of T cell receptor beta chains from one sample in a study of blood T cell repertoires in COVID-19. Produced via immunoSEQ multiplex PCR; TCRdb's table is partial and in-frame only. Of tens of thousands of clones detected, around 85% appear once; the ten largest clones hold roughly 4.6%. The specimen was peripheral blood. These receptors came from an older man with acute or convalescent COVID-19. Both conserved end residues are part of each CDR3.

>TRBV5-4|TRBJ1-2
CASSPRDRLHGYTF
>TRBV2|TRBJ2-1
CASTSGGAWGNEQFF
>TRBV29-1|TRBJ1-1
CSVLLRDRRSLTEAFF
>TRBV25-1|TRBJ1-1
CASIPSPAGVEAFF
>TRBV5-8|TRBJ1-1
CASTPARDRVEAFF
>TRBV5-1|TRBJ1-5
CASSPGREGNQPQHF
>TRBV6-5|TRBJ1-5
CASRYQGYNQPQHF
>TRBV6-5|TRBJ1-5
CASSHGQGRYHF
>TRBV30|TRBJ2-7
CAWAGTSDTRRYEQYF
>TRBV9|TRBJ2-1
CASSVSPGGNNEQFF
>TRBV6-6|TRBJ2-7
CASSYEQTYEQYF
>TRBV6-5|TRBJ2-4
CASSYAQGLAKNIQYF
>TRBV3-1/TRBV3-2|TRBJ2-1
CASSQVPGSSYNEQFF
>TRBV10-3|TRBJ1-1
CAISVGKQGVGGNTEAFF
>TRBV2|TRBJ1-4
CASSRQGVPNEKLFF
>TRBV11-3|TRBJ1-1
CASSSTTGTEAFF
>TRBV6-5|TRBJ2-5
CASRRTRGQETQYF
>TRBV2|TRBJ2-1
CASSGRVGGSESSYNEQFF
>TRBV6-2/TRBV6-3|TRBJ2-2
CASSKGQGAVGELFF
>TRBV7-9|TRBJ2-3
CASTAGVITDTQYF
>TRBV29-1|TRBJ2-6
CSVAGSGANVLTF
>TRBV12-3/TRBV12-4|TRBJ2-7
CASSPDREYEQYF
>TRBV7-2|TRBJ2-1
CASSPGQDNEQFF
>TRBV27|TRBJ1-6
CASSQGADSPLHF
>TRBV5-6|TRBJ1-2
CASSLATGGFYGYTF
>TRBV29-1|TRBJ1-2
CSVEEGTGGSYGYTF
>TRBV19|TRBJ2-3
CASSNWTSGYTQYF
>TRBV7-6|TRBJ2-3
CASSSRDRYTDTQYF
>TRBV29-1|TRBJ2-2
CSVQRERTGELFF
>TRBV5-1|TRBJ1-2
CASSVTGGRYGYTF
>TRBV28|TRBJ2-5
CASSFHHYTSLPETQYF
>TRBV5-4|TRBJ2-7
CASSLGASGFSYEQYF
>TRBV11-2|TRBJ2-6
CASSLLQVSGANVLTF
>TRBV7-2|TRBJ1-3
CASIQIRQGGSGNTIYF
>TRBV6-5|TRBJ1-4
CANRQGNNEKLFF
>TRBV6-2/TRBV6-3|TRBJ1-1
CASSYPGDGNTEAFF
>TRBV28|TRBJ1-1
CASSLLPGQGNTEAFF
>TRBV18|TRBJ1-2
CASSPSAGQGYGYTF
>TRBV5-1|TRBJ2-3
CASSFRTSGRAGTDTQYF
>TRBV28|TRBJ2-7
CASSFIGDEQYF
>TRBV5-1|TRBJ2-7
CASSSETGVIYEQYF
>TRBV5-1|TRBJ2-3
CASSLTPGQGTDTQYF
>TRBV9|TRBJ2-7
CASSVRDAGGRHEQYF
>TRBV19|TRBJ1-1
CASSIGGVQNTEAFF
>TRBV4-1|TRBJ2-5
CASSQGVSGGYLGETQYF
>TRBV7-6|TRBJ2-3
CASSLVPGGYTDTQYF
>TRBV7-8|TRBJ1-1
CASSVTGDVKAFF
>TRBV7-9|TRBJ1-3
CASSFTNRESGNTIYF
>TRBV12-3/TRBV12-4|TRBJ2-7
CASSLAGGGEQYF
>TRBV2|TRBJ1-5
CASSRLGGQPQHF
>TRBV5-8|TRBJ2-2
CASSFGTGMENTGELFF
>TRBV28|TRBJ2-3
CASSLRTSGRVGTDTQYF
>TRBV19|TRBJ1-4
CASRIPGETNEKLFF
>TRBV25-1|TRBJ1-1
CASSDWTEPVTEAFF
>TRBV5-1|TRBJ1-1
CASSLGREGTEAFF
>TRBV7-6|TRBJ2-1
CASSRGLAGNEQFF
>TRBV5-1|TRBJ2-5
CASSSLDRGQETQYF
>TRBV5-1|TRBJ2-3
CASSLSLAGTGDTQYF
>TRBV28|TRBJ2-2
CASSFAGGHAGELFF
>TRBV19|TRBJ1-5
CASSARTGTNSRQPQHF